These 2 T cell receptor beta chains share one sample of origin, sequenced in a study of blood T cells in healthy people across ages. A second about 7 to 11 cycle PCR used barcoded and J-beta primers. TCRdb ran MiXCR on the 5' RACE reads and lists one entry per CDR3 protein. The profile shows some 880,000 distinct CDR3 sequences, approximately 35% of them singletons. Sequencing was carried out using blood. These receptors were obtained from a man aged 18 to 35 in good health.

V gene TRBV4-2 combines with J gene TRBJ1-5; D unclear. The CDR3 has 14 residues. The V gene's germline CDR1 is LGHNA and CDR2 YNFKEQ. Between the trimmed V and J ends, which lost 0 bases and 6 bases, there was a span of 9 bases. The CDR3 DNA is TGTGCCAGCAGCCAAGATCGGGAGACTCAGCCCCAGCATTTT. Translating gives CASSQDRETQPQHF.

The V gene is TRBV30, the J gene TRBJ1-5; D unresolved. CDR1 GTSNPN and CDR2 SVGIG come from the germline V gene (reference sequence). Trimming took 3 bases from V and 6 from J, leaving 9 bases between them. This CDR3 is 12 amino acids long. In nucleotides, the CDR3 is TGTGCCTGGAGCAGAGGGAGTCAGCCCCAGCATTTT. As protein: CAWSRGSQPQHF.